This T cell receptor beta chain comes out of a study of blood T cell repertoires in COVID-19. Sequenced by immunoSEQ multiplex PCR; TCRdb stores in-frame clones only, minus some. Among about 150,000 clones listed, approximately 87% were seen once. The CDR3 runs 14 residues. Per the germline V gene, CDR1 is GTSNPN and CDR2 is SVGIG (reference sequence). Trimming took 0 bases from V and 8 from J; bases not matched to a gene: 7. This clone was counted only a few times. Sequences were obtained from peripheral blood. The genes are TRBV30 and TRBJ2-3; 8 bases fit TRBD2. The receptor's source is a man older than 75 with acute or convalescent COVID-19. The CDR3 region has the DNA TGTGCCTGGAGTGTACAAGCGGGAGTTGGTACGCAGTATTTT. It specifies CAWSVQAGVGTQYF.